The sequence of this T cell receptor (beta chain) was determined in a study of blood T cell repertoires in COVID-19. This clone was counted ten times or more. Measured with immunoSEQ multiplex PCR; TCRdb has only the in-frame clones, and not every one. The sample holds fewer than 85,000 clones, about 73% seen once. V shed 8 bases and J shed 0 bases, with 7 bases lying between them. The CDR3 consists of 12 residues. Per the germline V gene, CDR1 is MDHEN and CDR2 is SYDVKM. The source material was peripheral blood. This clonotype originated in a man in his 60s with acute or convalescent COVID-19. The chain is built from TRBV28 and TRBJ2-5; weak D call: TRBD1 (5 bases). The CDR3, as DNA: TGTGCCAGCTTGACAGACCAAGAGACCCAGTACTTC. Translation gives CASLTDQETQYF.